A selection of T cell receptor beta chains follows, all from one sample in a study of beta chain features in type 1 diabetes. This table comes from immunoSEQ multiplex PCR, and its TCRdb copy is limited to in-frame clones, with some not included. Among more than 150,000 clones, more than 10% were seen once, and the ten largest hold 0.55% to 0.8%. Sequencing was done on a sample of central memory CD4+ T cells from blood. Receptor source: a woman aged 18-29 years in good health. Each CDR3 is given without its conserved first and last residue. Each record gives: J gene, V gene, CDR3 protein.

>TRBJ2-1|TRBV6-1
ASISHNEQF
>TRBJ1-4|TRBV7-8
ASSLAHRGHEKLF
>TRBJ2-7|TRBV20-1
SAGQNYEQY
>TRBJ2-5|TRBV28
ASSLHPGTSGRETQY
>TRBJ2-7|TRBV18
ASSRYDRQELGEQY
>TRBJ2-7|TRBV9
ASSVGVGQGGREQY
>TRBJ1-1|TRBV13
ASSWGGGMNTEAF
>TRBJ2-7|TRBV18
ASSPSGLAGYHEQY
>TRBJ2-2|TRBV14
ASSLLGNTGELF
>TRBJ1-5|TRBV27
ASSFRQSNQPQH
>TRBJ2-1|TRBV29-1
SVEAEGSVSNEQF
>TRBJ2-5|TRBV30
AWSISGKLQETQY
>TRBJ2-3|TRBV11-2
ASSYDGLIPDTQY
>TRBJ2-2|TRBV29-1
SVAGVAGHGELF
>TRBJ2-3|TRBV7-3
ASSLTVASGTSTDTQY
>NA|TRBV7-2
ASSLAPNHEQY
>TRBJ1-5|TRBV30
AWSVGSGQPQH
>TRBJ1-2|TRBV5-1
ASSGQTGRDGYT